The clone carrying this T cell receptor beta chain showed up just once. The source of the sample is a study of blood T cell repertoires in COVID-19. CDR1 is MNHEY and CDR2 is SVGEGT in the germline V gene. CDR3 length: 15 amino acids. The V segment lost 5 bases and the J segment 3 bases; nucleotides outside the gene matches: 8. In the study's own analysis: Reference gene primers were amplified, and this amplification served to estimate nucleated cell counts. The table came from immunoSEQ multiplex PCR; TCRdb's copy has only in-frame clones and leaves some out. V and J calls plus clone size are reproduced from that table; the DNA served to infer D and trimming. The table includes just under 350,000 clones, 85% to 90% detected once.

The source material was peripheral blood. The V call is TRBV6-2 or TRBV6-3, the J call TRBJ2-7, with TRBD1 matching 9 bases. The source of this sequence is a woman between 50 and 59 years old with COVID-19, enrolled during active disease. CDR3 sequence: CASSATGTGHYEQYF. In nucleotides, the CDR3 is TGTGCCAGCAGTGCGACCGGGACAGGGCACTACGAGCAGTACTTC.